The clone carrying this T cell receptor beta chain was counted only a few times. Its antigen is not identified. This record belongs to a study of cytomegalovirus exposure and HLA in healthy donors. Trimming left V 5 bases short and J 13 bases short, with 18 bases between. Germline CDR1 is SEHNR and CDR2 is FQNEAQ (reference sequence). The CDR3 totals 13 residues. Researchers ran the PCR with 60 Vbeta and 13 Jbeta primers. TCRdb keeps only in-frame clones here, not all; method: immunoSEQ multiplex PCR. The sample includes 55,000 to 75,000 clones, about two thirds of them seen just once. General study findings and limits: A list of more than 150 TCR beta chains associated with cytomegalovirus was given.

Source material: PBMCs. This receptor was identified in a man between 35 and 55 years old in good health and CMV-seropositive. The chain is built from TRBV7-9 and TRBJ1-5, with D tentatively TRBD1 (5 bases). The CDR3 loop is CASSPGSDRPQHF. For the CDR3, the DNA is TGTGCCAGCAGCCCAGGTTCCGACAGACCTCAGCATTTT. Supplemented by reference TRBV7-9 and TRBJ1-5, the full variable domain reads DTGVSQNPRHKITKRGQNVTFRCDPISEHNRLYWYRQTLGQGPEFLTYFQNEAQLEKSRLLSDRFSAERPKGSFSTLEIQRTEQGDSAMYLCASSPGSDRPQHFGDGTRLSIL.